This T cell receptor (beta chain) was sequenced for a study of cytomegalovirus exposure and HLA in healthy donors (TCRdb year 2017). As for the study more broadly: According to a later analysis, one platform produced both the 100 to 150 validation repertoires and the 700 or so repertoires of the first cohort. A separate validation cohort of over a hundred different subjects was used in addition to the 666-subject first cohort. The study aimed to test whether signatures of past pathogen exposure could be identified by cataloging public T cell receptors. To predict cytomegalovirus infection status, the study brought together high-throughput TCR immunosequencing, statistical association of individual TCRs with disease status, and machine learning. The full study reports these points: Three of the identified cytomegalovirus-associated TCR beta chains were confirmed in vitro to be specific for cytomegalovirus antigens. In both the original and validation cohorts, the classifier was reported to diagnose cytomegalovirus status with high specificity and sensitivity. The study gave a list of 150 to 200 TCR beta chains associated with cytomegalovirus. Subsequent analysis determined that TCRs grouped into clusters in the first cohort also showed a tendency toward co-occurrence across the 90 to 150 validation repertoires, and about 93% of cluster scores exceeded 0. While some public TCRs were present in many individuals, most TCR sequences turned up only very rarely across donors. According to the authors, the approach could potentially be generalized to other disease states and immunological phenotypes. A later analysis had no HLA typing for the validation cohort, so co-occurrence there was scored across all 120 repertoires.

On this clone itself: It lacks a known antigen. Qualities for individual bases were not recorded, and no much larger clone is one base off.

The library was produced with the immunoSEQ multiplex PCR assay. In the authors' own workflow: A statistical classification framework was built for diagnosing cytomegalovirus status from the catalog of TCR beta chain sequences. Not all clones reach the TCRdb copy of this immuneACCESS table, which keeps in-frame sequences only. Checked studies attribute under half of the gap to unresolved V genes and leave the rest unexplained. Clonal size and the V and J genes are those of that table, whereas D and trimming came from the DNA. The sample includes 150,000 to 250,000 clones, with around 80% observed a single time. Roughly 13% of the sample comes from the top ten. Donors formed part of the validation cohort, which comprised about 120 subjects and was distinct from the first cohort of 550 to 850 subjects. Sequenced: PBMCs. The TCR comes from a woman in her 30s in good health and CMV-seropositive.

CDR3 protein: CASSESNSGTEIYEQYF. The bases are TGTGCCAGCAGTGAATCTAACTCCGGGACAGAAATCTACGAGCAGTACTTC. The rearranged chain carries TRBV2 and TRBJ2-7; 7 nucleotides in the junction match TRBD1. Taken from the germline V gene, the CDR1 and CDR2 loops are SNHLY and FYNNEI. Here V drops 2 bases and J drops 3 bases, and the junction holds 13 bases not matched to any gene. From cysteine to phenylalanine, the CDR3 is 17 amino acids long. Only CDR3 DNA is held: 51 bases, read in frame from base 1.